Shown below are 9 T cell receptor beta chains from a single sample sequenced in a study of graft-versus-host responses after intestinal transplantation. Sequenced by immunoSEQ multiplex PCR; TCRdb stores in-frame clones only, minus some. This sample has some 25,000 clones, with approximately 90% found just once. The sample was PBMCs, taken almost 40 days after intestinal transplant. The receptor set was obtained from a human patient who received an intestinal transplant, so some T cells may come from the graft donor.

The chain links TRBV2 to TRBJ2-1; 7 bases are shared with TRBD1. Germline-derived CDR1 and CDR2 are SNHLY and FYNNEI. This CDR3 contains 16 residues. V was pared by 6 bases and J by 3 bases, with 11 bases of the junction left unmatched. CDR3 nucleotides: TGTGCCAGCAGCCTGTTCGGACAGGTCTACTACAATGAGCAGTTCTTC. This translates into CASSLFGQVYYNEQFF.

The V and J genes are TRBV2 and TRBJ1-4; 8 positions match TRBD1. The CDR3 totals 17 residues. Trimming removed 8 bases from V and 8 bases from J; junction bases left unmatched: 19. Germline CDR1 SNHLY, CDR2 FYNNEI. The CDR3 DNA is TGTGCCAGCTTCTCCTCGGACAGGGCCGACGAGGAAGAAAAACTGTTTTTT. Its protein product is CASFSSDRADEEEKLFF.

The rearrangement joins TRBV18 to TRBJ2-4; a possible D gene is TRBD2 (6 bases). The CDR3 spans 18 residues. In germline, CDR1 is KGHSH, CDR2 LQKENI. V shed 4 bases and J shed 5 bases, with 24 bases lying between them. DNA for the CDR3: TGTGCCAGCTCACTTAACTGGGGTCCGGGGGTAGGGGAAAACATTCAGTACTTC. Encoded protein: CASSLNWGPGVGENIQYF.

This clone was observed once. This chain connects TRBV28 to TRBJ2-1; D is uncertain. V gave up 2 bases and J gave up 7 bases, with 9 bases separating them. The CDR3 is 13 residues long. Germline V gives CDR1 MDHEN, CDR2 SYDVKM. CDR3 loop: CASSLPSSNEQFF. The CDR3 DNA reads TGTGCCAGCAGTTTACCCAGCTCAAATGAGCAGTTCTTC.

The chain carries TRBV10-3 and TRBJ2-7, with D perhaps matching TRBD2 (6 bases). Per germline, CDR1 ENHRY and CDR2 SYGVKD. The CDR3 has 13 amino acids. The V gene lost 8 bases and the J gene lost 6 bases, with 17 bases spanning the gap. The CDR3 sequence: CAISGLYTVEQYF. The DNA for the CDR3 is TGTGCCATCTCGGGACTCTACACCGTCGAGCAGTACTTC.

The chain combines TRBV10-1 with TRBJ1-4; tentative D call: TRBD1 (5 bases). CDR1 is WNHNN, CDR2 SYGVQD, per germline (reference sequence). Trimming shortened V by 0 bases and J by 8 bases, and 7 bases separated the two germline ends. The CDR3 is 13 residues long. In DNA, the CDR3 is TGCGCCAGCAGTGAGTCTTACAGGGAAAAACTGTTTTTT. It yields the protein CASSESYREKLFF.

The chain has TRBV28 and TRBJ2-5, with TRBD1 identical over 10 bases. Germline V gene sequence: CDR1 MDHEN, CDR2 SYDVKM. V dropped 3 bases and J dropped 4; count of bases not matched to a gene: 14. The CDR3 length is 18 residues. The CDR3 DNA follows: TGTGCCAGCAGTTTGGCCCCCTCCTATCGGGACAGGGGAGAGACCCAGTACTTC. Protein product: CASSLAPSYRDRGETQYF.

The chain has TRBV6-4 and TRBJ2-3; the D call may be TRBD1 or TRBD2 (5 bases each). The CDR3 length is 13 residues. The germline V gene encodes CDR1 MRHNA and CDR2 SNTAGT. V was pared by 4 bases and J by 2 bases, with 7 bases between. In DNA form, the CDR3 reads TGTGCCAGCAGTGCGGGGCCCACAGATACGCAGTATTTT. It encodes CASSAGPTDTQYF.

This chain joins TRBV5-1 and TRBJ2-7, with 10 bases that match TRBD1. Unmatched junction bases numbered 4, after V lost 3 bases and J lost 4 bases. Germline CDR1 SGHRS, CDR2 YFSETQ. The CDR3 covers 14 residues. In nucleotides, the CDR3 is TGCGCCAGCAGCTGGGGACAGGGGAAGTACGAGCAGTACTTC. Translation gives CASSWGQGKYEQYF.